This T cell receptor beta chain was retrieved from a study of blood T cell repertoires in COVID-19. This CDR3 is 14 amino acids long. From germline, CDR1 is LNHDA and CDR2 SQIVND (reference sequence). Trimming shortened V by 3 bases and J by 6 bases, and 14 bases separated the two germline ends. The method was immunoSEQ multiplex PCR; TCRdb's version includes in-frame clones alone and lacks a portion of them. This sample has about 210,000 clones, with 88% found just once. The sample comprised peripheral blood. The origin of this receptor is a man younger than 35 with active or convalescent COVID-19. V usage is TRBV19 and J usage is TRBJ1-2; a weak D match, TRBD1 (5 bases). CDR3 region: CASSILGRVDGYTF. CDR3 nucleotides: TGTGCCAGTAGTATTCTGGGCAGGGTGGATGGCTACACCTTC.